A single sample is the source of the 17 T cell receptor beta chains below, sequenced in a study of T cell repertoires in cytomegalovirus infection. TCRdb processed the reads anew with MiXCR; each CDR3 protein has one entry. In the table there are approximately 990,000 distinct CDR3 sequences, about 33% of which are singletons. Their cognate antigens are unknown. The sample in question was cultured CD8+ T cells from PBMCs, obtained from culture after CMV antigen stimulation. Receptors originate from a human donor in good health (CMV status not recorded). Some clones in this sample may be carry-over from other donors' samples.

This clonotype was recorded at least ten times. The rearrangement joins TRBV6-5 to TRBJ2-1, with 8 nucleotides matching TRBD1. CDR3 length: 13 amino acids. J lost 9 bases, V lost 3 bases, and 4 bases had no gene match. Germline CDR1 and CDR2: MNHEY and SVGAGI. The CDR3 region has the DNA TGTGCCAGCAGTTATACAGGGGGAGGTGAGCAGTTCTTC. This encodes CASSYTGGGEQFF.

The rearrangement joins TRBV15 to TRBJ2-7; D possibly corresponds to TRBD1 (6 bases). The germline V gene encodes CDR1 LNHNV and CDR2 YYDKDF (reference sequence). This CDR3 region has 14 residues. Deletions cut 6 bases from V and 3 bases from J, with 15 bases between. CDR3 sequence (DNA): TGTGCCACCAGTCCAACAGGGACGCTCTACGAGCAGTACTTC. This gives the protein CATSPTGTLYEQYF.

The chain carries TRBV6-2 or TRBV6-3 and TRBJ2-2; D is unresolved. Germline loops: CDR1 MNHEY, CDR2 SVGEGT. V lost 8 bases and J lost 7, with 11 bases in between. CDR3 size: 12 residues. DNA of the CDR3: TGTGCCAGCTTGATCCCGGGCGGGGAGCTGTTTTTT. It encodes CASLIPGGELFF.

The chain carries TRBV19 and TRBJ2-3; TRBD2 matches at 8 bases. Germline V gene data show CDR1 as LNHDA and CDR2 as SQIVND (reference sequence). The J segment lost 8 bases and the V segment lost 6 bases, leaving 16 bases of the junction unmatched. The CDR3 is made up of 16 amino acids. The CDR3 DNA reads TGTGCCAGTAGCACCCTCCCCGGGGGTCGGGAGGGTACGCAGTATTTT. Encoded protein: CASSTLPGGREGTQYF.

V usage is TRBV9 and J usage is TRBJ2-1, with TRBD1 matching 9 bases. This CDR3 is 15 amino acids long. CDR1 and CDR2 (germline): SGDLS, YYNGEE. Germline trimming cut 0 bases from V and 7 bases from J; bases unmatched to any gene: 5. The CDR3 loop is CASSVATGGRNEQFF. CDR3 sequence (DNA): TGTGCCAGCAGCGTAGCTACAGGGGGCAGGAATGAGCAGTTCTTC.

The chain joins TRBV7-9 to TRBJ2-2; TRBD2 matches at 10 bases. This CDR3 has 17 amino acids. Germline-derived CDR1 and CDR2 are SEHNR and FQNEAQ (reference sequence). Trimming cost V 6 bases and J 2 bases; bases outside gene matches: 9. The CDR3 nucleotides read TGTGCCAGCAGTTTATCCTTAGCGGGGGGAAACACCGGGGAGCTGTTTTTT. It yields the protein CASSLSLAGGNTGELFF.

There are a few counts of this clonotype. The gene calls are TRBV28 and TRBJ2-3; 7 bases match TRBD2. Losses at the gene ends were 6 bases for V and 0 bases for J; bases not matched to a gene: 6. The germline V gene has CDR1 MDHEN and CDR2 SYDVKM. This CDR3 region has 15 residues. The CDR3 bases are TGTGCCAGCAGCCGGAGCGGGGCTAGCACAGATACGCAGTATTTT. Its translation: CASSRSGASTDTQYF.

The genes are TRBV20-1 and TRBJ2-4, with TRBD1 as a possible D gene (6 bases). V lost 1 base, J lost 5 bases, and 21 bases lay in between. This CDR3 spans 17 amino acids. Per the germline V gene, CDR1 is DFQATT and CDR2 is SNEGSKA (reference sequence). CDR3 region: CSARARSPTGLENIQYF. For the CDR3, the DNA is TGCAGTGCTAGAGCCAGGAGCCCTACAGGGTTGGAAAACATTCAGTACTTC.

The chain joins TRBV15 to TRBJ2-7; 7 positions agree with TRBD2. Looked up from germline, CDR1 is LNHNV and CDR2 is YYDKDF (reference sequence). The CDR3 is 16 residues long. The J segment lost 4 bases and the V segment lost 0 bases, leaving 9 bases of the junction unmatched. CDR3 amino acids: CATSRDRGGAAYEQYV. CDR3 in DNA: TGTGCCACCAGCAGAGATCGGGGAGGGGCCGCGTACGAGCAGTACGTC.

CDR3 region: CASGLDRELNTGELFF. The DNA for the CDR3 is TGTGCTAGTGGTTTGGACAGGGAATTGAACACCGGGGAGCTGTTTTTT. The J gene is TRBJ2-2, the V gene TRBV12-5; D is possibly TRBD1 (6 bases). The CDR3 contains 16 residues. Trimming took off 1 base at V and 1 base at J, with 10 bases between the two ends. Germline V gene lookup returns CDR1 LGHNT and CDR2 FRNRAP.

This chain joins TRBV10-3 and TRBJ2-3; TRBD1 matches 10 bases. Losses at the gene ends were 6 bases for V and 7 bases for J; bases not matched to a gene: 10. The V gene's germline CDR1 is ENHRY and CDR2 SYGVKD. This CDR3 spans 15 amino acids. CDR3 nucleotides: TGTGCCATCAGAAGGGACGGACAGGGGGAATATACGCAGTATTTT. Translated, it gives CAIRRDGQGEYTQYF.

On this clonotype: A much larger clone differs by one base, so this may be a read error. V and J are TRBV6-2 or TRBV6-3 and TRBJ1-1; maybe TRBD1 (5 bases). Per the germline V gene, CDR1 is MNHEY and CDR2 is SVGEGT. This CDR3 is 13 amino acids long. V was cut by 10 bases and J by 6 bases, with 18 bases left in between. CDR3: CANNSGFGAEAFF. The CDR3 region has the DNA TGTGCCAACAACTCAGGGTTCGGGGCTGAAGCTTTCTTT.

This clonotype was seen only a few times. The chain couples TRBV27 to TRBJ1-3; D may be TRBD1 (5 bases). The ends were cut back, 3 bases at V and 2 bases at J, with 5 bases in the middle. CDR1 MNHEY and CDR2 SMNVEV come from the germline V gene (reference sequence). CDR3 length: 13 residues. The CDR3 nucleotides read TGTGCCAGCAGTTTGACAGCTGGAAACACCATATATTTT. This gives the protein CASSLTAGNTIYF.

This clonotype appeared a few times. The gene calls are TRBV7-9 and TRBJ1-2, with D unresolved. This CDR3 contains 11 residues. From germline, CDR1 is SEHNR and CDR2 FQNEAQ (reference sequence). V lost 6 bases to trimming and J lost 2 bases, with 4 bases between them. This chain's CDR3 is CASRWNYGYTF. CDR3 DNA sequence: TGTGCCAGCAGATGGAACTATGGCTACACCTTC.

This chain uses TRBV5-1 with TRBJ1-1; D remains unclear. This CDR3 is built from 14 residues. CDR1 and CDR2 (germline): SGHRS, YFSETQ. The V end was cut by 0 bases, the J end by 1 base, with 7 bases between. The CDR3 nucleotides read TGCGCCAGCAGCTTGGATTACAGGAACACTGAAGCTTTCTTT. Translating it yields CASSLDYRNTEAFF.

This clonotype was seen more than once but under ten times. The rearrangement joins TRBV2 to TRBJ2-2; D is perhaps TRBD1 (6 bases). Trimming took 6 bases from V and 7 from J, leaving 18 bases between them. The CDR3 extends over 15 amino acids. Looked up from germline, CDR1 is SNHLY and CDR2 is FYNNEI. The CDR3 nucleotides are TGTGCCAGCAGAGGGCCGTTGCAGGGGATCGGGGAGCTGTTTTTT. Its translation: CASRGPLQGIGELFF.

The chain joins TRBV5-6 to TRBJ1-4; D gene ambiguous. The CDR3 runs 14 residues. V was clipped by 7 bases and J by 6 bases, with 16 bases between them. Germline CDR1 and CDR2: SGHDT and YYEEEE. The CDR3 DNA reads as TGTGCCAGCGAACCAAAGGCAGGAGATGAAAAACTGTTTTTT. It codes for CASEPKAGDEKLFF.